The 22 T cell receptor beta chains below come from one sample, sequenced in a study of OX40 agonist ivuxolimab in advanced cancers. Only in-frame clones appear in the TCRdb table, and some are missing; sequencing was by immunoSEQ multiplex PCR. The repertoire has under 45,000 clones, around 83% of them found once; the top ten carry approximately 1.8%. The input for sequencing was CD4+ or CD8+ T cells sorted from blood, taken in a trial of the OX40 agonist ivuxolimab. The receptors stem from an adult with an advanced solid tumor such as melanoma, head and neck, liver or kidney cancer.

The V call is TRBV19, the J call TRBJ1-5; 7 nucleotides align to TRBD1. CDR1 and CDR2 from the germline V gene are LNHDA and SQIVND (reference sequence). The CDR3 is 16 residues long. V trimming: 2 bases; J trimming: 2 bases; junction bases outside the gene matches: 6. CDR3 in DNA: TGTGCCAGTAGTATACGACAGGGATGGGGCAATCAGCCCCAGCATTTT. Amino acids: CASSIRQGWGNQPQHF.

This clone appeared a single time. The gene calls are TRBV5-6 and TRBJ2-2; D perhaps matches TRBD1 (5 bases). V shed 4 bases and J shed 7 bases, with 14 bases lying between them. The V gene's germline CDR1 is SGHDT and CDR2 YYEEEE. CDR3 length: 14 amino acids. The chain's CDR3 is CASSRLAGFGELFF. DNA of the CDR3: TGTGCCAGCAGCAGACTGGCAGGGTTCGGGGAGCTGTTTTTT.

This sequence joins TRBV18 and TRBJ1-6, with a weak D call TRBD1 (5 bases). The CDR3 is 16 residues long. Per germline, CDR1 KGHSH and CDR2 LQKENI. V was trimmed by 2 bases and J by 5 bases, leaving 13 bases between them. The CDR3 region is CASSPGGVGNNSPLHF. CDR3 sequence (DNA): TGTGCCAGCTCACCAGGGGGTGTGGGTAATAATTCACCCCTCCACTTT.

This chain links TRBV2 with TRBJ1-2; D perhaps matches TRBD1 (5 bases). The germline V and J ends were trimmed by 7 bases and 3 bases, with 18 bases remaining between them. The CDR3 is 15 amino acids. In germline, CDR1 is SNHLY, CDR2 FYNNEI. In DNA, the CDR3 is TGTGCCAGCAAGGAAGGGACGAGGGAAGACTATGGCTACACCTTC. Translating it yields CASKEGTREDYGYTF.

The chain couples TRBV27 to TRBJ2-1, with D perhaps matching TRBD1 (5 bases). Per the germline V gene, CDR1 is MNHEY and CDR2 is SMNVEV (reference sequence). V was pared by 7 bases and J by 7 bases, with 14 bases between. This CDR3 is 13 amino acids long. DNA of the CDR3: TGTGCCAGCAAGACCGTAACAGGAAATGAGCAGTTCTTC. It encodes CASKTVTGNEQFF.

This clone was seen a handful of times. V and J are TRBV19 and TRBJ1-1; D gene unclear. The CDR3 has 14 residues. From germline, CDR1 is LNHDA and CDR2 SQIVND (reference sequence). V lost 8 bases and J lost 1, with 14 bases in between. The CDR3: CASARGRWNTEAFF. The CDR3 region has the DNA TGTGCCAGTGCTAGAGGGAGGTGGAACACTGAAGCTTTCTTT.

As concerns this clone: Compared with germline, one end of the junction differs, possibly owing to a read error. The chain combines TRBV19 with TRBJ2-7; D not certain. Germline V gene sequence: CDR1 LNHDA, CDR2 SQIVND (reference sequence). The CDR3 extends over 11 amino acids. The CDR3 DNA reads TGTGCCAGTAGTTCCCGACAAGAGCAGTGCTTC. This codes for CASSSRQEQCF.

V is TRBV19 and J is TRBJ2-7; no reliable D call. Trimming stripped 5 bases from V and 3 bases from J, with 11 bases between. This CDR3 comprises 13 residues. Germline loops: CDR1 LNHDA, CDR2 SQIVND (reference sequence). CDR3 amino acids: CASSSRTGYEQYF. The DNA for the CDR3 is TGTGCCAGTAGTTCCCGGACGGGCTACGAGCAGTACTTC.

V and J are TRBV11-2 and TRBJ2-1, with unresolved D. Trimming removed 1 base at V and 9 bases at J, with 10 bases between. The CDR3 has 13 residues. Germline values: CDR1 SGHAT, CDR2 FQNNGV. CDR3 sequence: CASSLVHAGEQFF. The CDR3 DNA is TGTGCCAGCAGCTTAGTCCATGCAGGTGAGCAGTTCTTC.

The chain joins TRBV6-1 to TRBJ2-7; 8 bases match TRBD1. Trimming removed 5 bases from V and 2 bases from J; junction bases left unmatched: 14. The CDR3 sequence is 17 residues long. Germline-derived CDR1 and CDR2 are MNHNS and SASEGT. This CDR3 reads CASSKGQGGGNAYEQYF. CDR3 sequence (DNA): TGTGCCAGCAGTAAAGGACAGGGTGGGGGAAACGCCTACGAGCAGTACTTC.

This clone was found once. J is TRBJ2-5 and V is TRBV7-9; D is undetermined. The CDR3 loop spans 14 amino acids. The germline CDR1 and CDR2 sequences are SEHNR and FQNEAQ (reference sequence). V dropped 1 base and J dropped 7 bases, with 13 bases sitting between them. The CDR3 is CASSLGGGPGTQYF. The DNA of the CDR3 is TGTGCCAGCAGCTTAGGAGGCGGTCCGGGGACCCAGTACTTC.

This sequence joins TRBV28 and TRBJ2-2; 10 positions agree with TRBD1. Germline CDR1 is MDHEN and CDR2 is SYDVKM. The CDR3 is 16 amino acids. V shed 6 bases and J 6 bases; nucleotides not matched to a gene: 10. In DNA, the CDR3 is TGTGCCAGCAGGACACCGGGACAGGGGTTACCCGGGGAGCTGTTTTTT. This encodes CASRTPGQGLPGELFF.

The V call is TRBV10-3, the J call TRBJ2-7; 14 bases line up with TRBD2. The CDR3 has 16 amino acids. The germline gives CDR1 ENHRY, CDR2 SYGVKD. The V segment lost 6 bases and the J segment 0 bases; nucleotides outside the gene matches: 4. The CDR3: CAIRPTSGRASYEQYF. CDR3 bases: TGTGCCATCAGACCGACTAGCGGGAGGGCCTCCTACGAGCAGTACTTC.

V gene TRBV19 combines with J gene TRBJ2-1, with 9 positions matching TRBD2. Trimming at V came to 3 bases and at J to 6 bases, leaving 3 bases not matched to a gene. From germline, CDR1 is LNHDA and CDR2 SQIVND (reference sequence). This CDR3 is 14 amino acids long. The chain's CDR3 is CASSMAGGPNEQFF. The CDR3, as DNA: TGTGCCAGTAGTATGGCGGGGGGGCCCAATGAGCAGTTCTTC.

This chain uses TRBV2 with TRBJ1-2, with TRBD1 identical over 8 bases. The CDR3 extends over 14 amino acids. The germline CDR1 and CDR2 sequences are SNHLY and FYNNEI. V lost 6 bases to trimming and J lost 8 bases; unmatched junction nucleotides: 11. The CDR3 DNA reads TGTGCCAGCAGAGATGCCAGGGGGCATAGGGGCTACACCTTC. Protein product: CASRDARGHRGYTF.

The chain uses TRBV7-2 and TRBJ1-2; D gene ambiguous. The length of the CDR3 is 13 residues. Germline V gene sequence: CDR1 SGHTA, CDR2 FQGNSA. V lost 1 base and J 5 bases, leaving 8 bases between the germline ends. The chain's CDR3 is CASSLGTSYGYTF. The CDR3 region has the DNA TGTGCCAGCAGCTTAGGGACTTCGTATGGCTACACCTTC. The variable domain in full, completed from reference TRBV7-2 and TRBJ1-2, reads GAGVSQSPSNKVTEKGKDVELRCDPISGHTALYWYRQSLGQGLEFLIYFQGNSAPDKSGLPSDRFSAERTGGSVSTLTIQRTQQEDSAVYLCASSLGTSYGYTFGSGTRLTVV.

The chain is built from TRBV11-2 and TRBJ1-1; D is unclear. Per germline, CDR1 SGHAT and CDR2 FQNNGV. The length of the CDR3 is 15 residues. Trimming stripped 5 bases from V and 1 base from J, with 14 bases between. As DNA, the CDR3 is TGTGCCAGCAGCCCAGCGTTGTTTTCGAACACTGAAGCTTTCTTT. The encoded protein is CASSPALFSNTEAFF.

In regard to this clone: This specimen includes other DNA sequences encoding the same CDR3. This chain connects TRBV7-2 to TRBJ2-7, with D perhaps given as TRBD1 or TRBD2 (5 bases each). CDR1 SGHTA and CDR2 FQGNSA come from the germline V gene. The CDR3 has 14 amino acids. V was trimmed by 0 bases and J by 3 bases, leaving 9 bases between them. CDR3 coding DNA: TGTGCCAGCAGCTTAGCTGGGGACGGCTACGAGCAGTACTTC. Translation gives CASSLAGDGYEQYF.

V usage is TRBV27 and J usage is TRBJ2-3, with 10 positions matching TRBD2. The V gene's germline CDR1 is MNHEY and CDR2 SMNVEV (reference sequence). J lost 8 bases, V lost 4 bases, and 36 bases had no gene match. The CDR3 totals 24 residues. This CDR3 is CASSSYVRDDRQMFRETSGATQYF. CDR3 in DNA: TGTGCCAGCAGTTCTTACGTACGAGATGACAGACAGATGTTTCGCGAAACTAGCGGGGCTACGCAGTATTTT.

The chain is built from TRBV4-2 and TRBJ1-2; 10 bases agree with TRBD1. The CDR3 is made up of 14 amino acids. J gave up 7 bases and V 1 base, and 3 bases lay outside the gene matches. Germline V lookup: CDR1 LGHNA, CDR2 YNFKEQ. The CDR3 DNA sequence: TGTGCCAGCAGCCAAGGACAGGGGGCTTTTGGCTACACCTTC. This codes for CASSQGQGAFGYTF.

This clone was counted only a few times. The DNA of the CDR3 is TGCGCCAGCAGCACGGGGGCAGAGGGCACAGATACGCAGTATTTT. As protein: CASSTGAEGTDTQYF. This sequence joins TRBV4-1 and TRBJ2-3, with D perhaps matching TRBD1 or TRBD2 (6 bases each). The V gene's germline CDR1 is MGHRA and CDR2 YSYEKL. Trimming stripped 5 bases from V and 1 base from J, with 13 bases between. There are 15 residues in the CDR3.

V and J are TRBV27 and TRBJ1-1; maybe TRBD1 (6 bases). Trimming took 0 bases from V and 5 from J, leaving 13 bases between them. The CDR3 is 15 residues long. Germline CDR1 reads MNHEY; CDR2 reads SMNVEV (reference sequence). In DNA form, the CDR3 reads TGTGCCAGCAGTTTATCGATAGGGGGGGAAACTGAAGCTTTCTTT. The encoded protein is CASSLSIGGETEAFF.